A selection of T cell receptor beta chains follows, all from one sample in a study of OX40 agonist ivuxolimab in advanced cancers. Libraries were prepared by immunoSEQ multiplex PCR; TCRdb keeps only in-frame clonotypes and omits some of them. The profile covers some 60,000 clones, with 91% appearing a single time and approximately 18% taken by the ten largest. The material sequenced was CD4+ or CD8+ T cells sorted from blood, taken in a trial of the OX40 agonist ivuxolimab. Receptor source: an adult with an advanced solid tumor such as melanoma, head and neck, liver or kidney cancer. CDR3s include the opening cysteine and the closing phenylalanine or tryptophan. Each record gives: V gene, D gene, clone size, J gene, CDR3 protein, CDR3 DNA. A D gene is named only where the DNA matches it firmly. Where a row states a size, it is once, few, many or the class of an expanded clone; other rows omit it.

>TRBV2|.|.|TRBJ2-1
CASSDGSRNEQFF
TGTGCCAGCAGTGACGGTTCCCGGAATGAGCAGTTCTTC
>TRBV14|TRBD2|few|TRBJ2-3
CASSPLGGGAFDTQYF
TGTGCCAGCAGCCCCCTCGGCGGGGGGGCCTTTGATACGCAGTATTTT
>TRBV7-9|TRBD2|.|TRBJ2-1
CASSPSGVEYNEQFF
TGTGCCAGCAGCCCGAGCGGGGTAGAATACAATGAGCAGTTCTTC
>TRBV6-4|TRBD2|few|TRBJ2-3
CASSESQTSGGIDTQYF
TGTGCCAGCAGTGAATCACAGACTAGCGGGGGAATAGATACGCAGTATTTT
>TRBV7-6|TRBD2|.|TRBJ2-7
CASSFGEGTYEQYF
TGTGCCAGCAGCTTCGGGGAGGGTACCTACGAGCAGTACTTC
>TRBV9|TRBD2|.|TRBJ2-1
CASSVPGTRDNEQFF
TGTGCCAGCAGCGTGCCAGGGACTAGAGACAATGAGCAGTTCTTC
>TRBV5-1|.|.|TRBJ2-5
CASSLESGLETQYF
TGCGCCAGCAGCTTGGAGTCAGGGTTGGAGACCCAGTACTTC
>TRBV21-1|.|.|TRBJ1-5
CASSKGGGCSNQPQHF
TGTGCCAGCAGCAAAGGTGGGGGTTGTAGCAATCAGCCCCAGCATTTT
>TRBV13|.|.|TRBJ2-2
CASSLTQETGELFF
TGTGCCAGCAGCTTAACACAGGAGACCGGGGAGCTGTTTTTT
>TRBV7-9|TRBD1|.|TRBJ1-1
CASDRGNTEAFF
TGTGCCAGCGACAGGGGTAACACTGAAGCTTTCTTT
>TRBV5-6|TRBD1|.|TRBJ1-5
CASSLATGDQPQHF
TGTGCCAGCAGCTTGGCGACAGGGGATCAGCCCCAGCATTTT
>TRBV27|TRBD1|.|TRBJ2-5
CASSSGTGIQETQYF
TGTGCCAGCAGTTCCGGGACAGGGATTCAAGAGACCCAGTACTTC
>TRBV7-9|.|.|TRBJ2-6
CASSLVLAGANVLTF
TGTGCCAGCAGCCTGGTCTTAGCCGGGGCCAACGTCCTGACTTTC
>TRBV6-6|.|many|TRBJ2-5
CASSSRARQETQYF
TGTGCCAGCAGTTCGCGGGCGAGGCAAGAGACCCAGTACTTC
>TRBV5-4|.|few|TRBJ2-7
CASSLANWQYF
TGTGCCAGCAGCTTAGCAAATTGGCAGTACTTC
>TRBV5-5|.|.|TRBJ1-1
CASSTDGGPNTEAFF
TGTGCCAGCAGCACCGACGGCGGGCCGAACACTGAAGCTTTCTTT
>TRBV28|TRBD2|once|TRBJ2-7
CATNSGGRYEQYF
TGTGCCACGAATAGCGGGGGGCGGTACGAGCAGTACTTC
>TRBV5-4|TRBD1|.|TRBJ1-3
CASSGDRLAASGNTIYF
TGTGCCAGCAGCGGGGACAGACTTGCTGCCTCTGGAAACACCATATATTTT
>TRBV11-2|.|once|TRBJ1-1
CASSHGTNFEAFF
TGTGCCAGCAGCCACGGGACGAACTTTGAAGCTTTCTTT
>TRBV11-3|.|.|TRBJ2-7
CASSLVEQYF
TGTGCCAGCAGCTTGGTTGAACAGTACTTC
>TRBV2|.|.|TRBJ2-7
CASIGRGAYEQYF
TGTGCCAGCATAGGCAGGGGCGCCTACGAGCAGTACTTC
>TRBV6-6|.|.|TRBJ2-3
CASRKTGASNTQYF
TGTGCCAGCAGAAAAACAGGCGCATCGAATACGCAGTATTTT
>TRBV18|.|.|TRBJ1-1
CASSPADGATEAFF
TGTGCCAGCTCACCGGCGGACGGTGCCACTGAAGCTTTCTTT
>TRBV4-1|.|once|TRBJ1-3
CASSQEGHYSGNTIYF
TGCGCCAGCAGCCAAGAAGGACATTACTCTGGAAACACCATATATTTT
>TRBV19|TRBD1|.|TRBJ2-7
CASSISQGAHEQYF
TGTGCCAGTAGTATTTCCCAGGGGGCACACGAGCAGTACTTC
>TRBV18|.|.|TRBJ2-7
CASSPTGYEQYF
TGTGCCAGCTCACCAACAGGGTACGAGCAGTACTTC